This T cell receptor beta chain is from a study of sequential checkpoint blockade in melanoma. As for the study in general: Both treatment sequences were followed by maintenance nivolumab. DNA from over 80 pretreatment tumor samples underwent TCRβ immunosequencing.

The CDR3 loop spans 17 amino acids. J lost 3 bases, V lost 1 base, and 5 bases had no gene match. In germline, CDR1 is LGHNT, CDR2 FRNRAP. Assay: immunoSEQ multiplex PCR; the TCRdb copy retains only in-frame clones and omits some. Seen here are fewer than 4,500 clones, roughly 25% observed once, and the top ten hold approximately 9%. Documented treatment: randomized to nivolumab then ipilimumab (arm A) or the reverse (arm B). This chain uses TRBV12-5 with TRBJ2-3; 12 bases match TRBD2. Source: tumor tissue (inferred from file names), taken from a patient given nivolumab and ipilimumab in sequence. This TCR came from a human donor with melanoma. The CDR3 DNA follows: TGTGCTAGTGGTTTGGCCCTAGCGGGGGGGCCGACAGATACGCAGTATTTT. This encodes CASGLALAGGPTDTQYF. Drawing the rest from reference TRBV12-5 and TRBJ2-3, the complete variable domain is DARVTQTPRHKVTEMGQEVTMRCQPILGHNTVFWYRQTMMQGLELLAYFRNRAPLDDSGMPKDRFSAEMPDATLATLKIQPSEPRDSAVYFCASGLALAGGPTDTQYFGPGTRLTVL.